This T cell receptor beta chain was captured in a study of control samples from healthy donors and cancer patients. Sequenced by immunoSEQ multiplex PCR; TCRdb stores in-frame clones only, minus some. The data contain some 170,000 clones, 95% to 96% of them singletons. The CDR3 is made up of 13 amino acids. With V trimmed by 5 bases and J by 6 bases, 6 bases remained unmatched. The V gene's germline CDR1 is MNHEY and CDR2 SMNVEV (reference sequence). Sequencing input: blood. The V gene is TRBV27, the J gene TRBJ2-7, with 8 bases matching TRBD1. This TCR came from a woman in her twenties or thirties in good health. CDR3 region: CASSLIQGGEQYF. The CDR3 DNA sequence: TGTGCCAGCAGTCTCATACAGGGGGGCGAGCAGTACTTC.